This TCR beta chain was sequenced during a study of T cell responses to AZD1222 COVID-19 vaccine. The V and J ends lost 6 bases and 3 bases, in that order; junction bases with no gene match: 6. The CDR3 runs to 13 residues. Germline V gives CDR1 SQVTM, CDR2 ANQGSEA. Assay: immunoSEQ multiplex PCR; the TCRdb copy retains only in-frame clones and omits some. This table has 100,000 or so clones, roughly 90% appearing once. The sequenced sample was peripheral blood, obtained on day 0 of AZD1222 vaccination. The chain uses TRBV29-1 and TRBJ1-1; 8 bases match TRBD1. The clonotype originates from an adult in good health. The CDR3 here is CSVQGAGDTEAFF. The CDR3 DNA sequence: TGCAGCGTCCAGGGGGCGGGTGACACTGAAGCTTTCTTT.